This T cell receptor (beta chain) was sequenced during a study of cytomegalovirus exposure and HLA in healthy donors. Overall study results and limits: A later look showed TCR association rates differing by HLA locus, highest for DRB1 and lowest for HLA-C.

PCR primers comprised 60 Vbeta and 13 Jbeta primers. Libraries were prepared by immunoSEQ multiplex PCR; TCRdb keeps only in-frame clonotypes and omits some of them. This table holds roughly 100,000 clones, approximately 83% found once. V shed 7 bases and J shed 4 bases, with 6 bases lying between them. The CDR3 sequence is 10 residues long. Germline values: CDR1 SQVTM, CDR2 ANQGSEA. Turning to this clone: The antigen is unknown.

The chain joins TRBV29-1 to TRBJ2-3; TRBD2 is a possible D gene (5 bases). The specimen was PBMCs. The receptor's source is a young man in good health and CMV-seronegative. DNA for the CDR3: TGCAGCGGGGGAGCAGATACGCAGTATTTT. Its translation: CSGGADTQYF.